This T cell receptor (beta chain) was retrieved from a study of STAT5B mutations in CD4+ large granular lymphocyte leukemia. Study conclusions and caveats: Without HLA matching, higher CD4+ than CD8+ T-LGLL clonality could reflect small sample size.

Trimming left V 0 bases short and J 6 bases short, with 8 bases between. The CDR3 is made up of 14 amino acids. CDR1 and CDR2 from the germline V gene are SGHAT and FQNNGV. Sequencing used immunoSEQ multiplex PCR; TCRdb keeps in-frame clones, though not all of them. The data show around 35,000 clones, about 74% seen once. This clone has just a few counts. The antigen is undetermined. Sequences were obtained from CD4+ T cells from blood buffy coats. The gene calls are TRBV11-2 and TRBJ2-2; D gene ambiguous. The TCR was taken from a human donor in good health. DNA for the CDR3: TGTGCCAGCAGCTTAGATACTCTATCCGGGGAGCTGTTTTTT. Translating it yields CASSLDTLSGELFF.